Detailed here is one TCR beta chain. The antigen remains unidentified. This record belongs to a study of cytomegalovirus exposure and HLA in healthy donors. General observations from the study: Later genetic work tied a missense DCLRE1C variant to beta-chain V and J trimming.

PCR involved 60 Vbeta and 13 Jbeta primers. Assay used: immunoSEQ multiplex PCR; TCRdb lists only in-frame clones, some missing. The sample includes about 32,000 clones. The TCR sequence derives from a female donor in good health and CMV-seronegative. Sequencing was done on a sample of PBMCs.

The CDR3 DNA is TGTGCCAGCAGCTTGCCGGGGGTCGTAGGGAACAATCAGCCCCAGCATTTT. Residues: CASSLPGVVGNNQPQHF. This chain joins TRBV5-6 and TRBJ1-5; tentative D call: TRBD1 (5 bases). This CDR3 has 17 amino acids. CDR1 and CDR2 (germline): SGHDT, YYEEEE. Trimming took off 1 base at V and 3 bases at J, with 17 bases between the two ends.